A selection of T cell receptor beta chains follows, all from one sample in a study of cytomegalovirus exposure and HLA in healthy donors. Here immunoSEQ multiplex PCR was the method, and the copy in TCRdb shows in-frame clones only, minus some. The table includes more than 85,000 clones, just under 80% detected once. The sample consisted of PBMCs. These receptors came from a man aged 25 to 45 in good health and CMV-seronegative. CDR3s include the opening cysteine and the closing phenylalanine or tryptophan. A D gene is named only where the DNA matches it firmly. Not all rows give a size; the values are once, few, many and, for expanded clones, a class.

v_gene	d_gene	abundance	j_gene	CDR3aa	CDR3nt
TRBV6-4	NA	once	TRBJ1-5	CASSDSSSSRGGKIENQPQHF	TGTGCCAGCAGTGACTCGTCGTCCTCCCGCGGAGGGAAGATTGAGAATCAGCCCCAGCATTTT
TRBV21-1	NA	NA	TRBJ2-7	CASSKAGLTYEQYF	TGTGCCAGCAGCAAAGCGGGGCTGACCTACGAGCAGTACTTC
TRBV6-6	NA	NA	TRBJ2-7	CASSYEDSYEQYF	TGTGCCAGCAGTTACGAGGACTCCTACGAGCAGTACTTC
TRBV5-5	NA	NA	TRBJ2-1	CASSLGTPRNEQFF	TGTGCCAGCAGCTTAGGGACACCCAGGAATGAGCAGTTCTTC
TRBV2	NA	NA	TRBJ1-5	CASSSGSGYSNQPQHF	TGTGCCAGCAGTTCAGGCTCGGGATATAGCAATCAGCCCCAGCATTTT
TRBV6-5	TRBD2	NA	TRBJ2-1	CASRARGTSGGRGFF	TGTGCCAGCAGAGCGAGGGGGACTAGCGGGGGGAGGGGGTTCTTC
TRBV7-2	NA	NA	TRBJ2-1	CASSPGSYNEQFF	TGTGCCAGCAGTCCGGGCTCCTACAATGAGCAGTTCTTC
TRBV5-1	TRBD1	NA	TRBJ2-7	CASRRDRDTYEQYF	TGCGCCAGCCGGCGGGACAGGGATACCTACGAGCAGTACTTC
TRBV7-2	NA	NA	TRBJ1-6	CASSTSGELSPLHF	TGTGCCAGCAGCACCTCGGGGGAGCTTTCACCCCTCCACTTT
TRBV7-8	TRBD2	NA	TRBJ2-3	CASSYGLAGGVTDTQYF	TGTGCCAGCAGCTACGGACTAGCGGGAGGGGTTACAGATACGCAGTATTTT
TRBV6-5	NA	NA	TRBJ2-5	CASSGSQETQYF	TGTGCCAGCTCTGGGAGCCAAGAGACCCAGTACTTC
TRBV29-1	NA	NA	TRBJ2-5	CSAARGQETQYF	TGCAGCGCTGCCCGGGGACAAGAGACCCAGTACTTC
TRBV11-2	NA	NA	TRBJ2-5	CASSLTRGSETQYF	TGTGCCAGCAGCTTAACTAGGGGGTCAGAGACCCAGTACTTC
TRBV4-3	TRBD1	NA	TRBJ2-5	CASSQATGRQETQYF	TGCGCCAGCAGCCAAGCGACAGGGCGGCAAGAGACCCAGTACTTC
TRBV7-9	TRBD1	few	TRBJ2-7	CASSRRGQGGYEQYF	TGTGCCAGCAGCCGAAGGGGACAGGGGGGCTACGAGCAGTACTTC
TRBV29-1	TRBD1	NA	TRBJ1-2	CSVGQANYGYTF	TGCAGCGTGGGACAGGCTAACTATGGCTACACCTTC
TRBV4-1	TRBD2	NA	TRBJ2-1	CASSQDGLAGTEQFF	TGCGCCAGCAGCCAAGATGGACTAGCGGGAACTGAGCAGTTCTTC
TRBV6-5	NA	NA	TRBJ1-2	CASSYSNWAVDGYTF	TGTGCCAGCAGTTACTCGAATTGGGCAGTTGATGGCTACACCTTC
TRBV6-1	NA	NA	TRBJ1-2	CASSETPGGRLPF	TGTGCCAGCAGCGAAACCCCGGGGGGACGACTCCCCTTC
TRBV6-4	TRBD2	NA	TRBJ2-1	CASSDSAGRNNEQFF	TGTGCCAGCAGTGACTCAGCCGGGAGGAACAATGAGCAGTTCTTC
TRBV5-4	NA	NA	TRBJ2-1	CASSPVGGRDTEQFF	TGTGCCAGCAGCCCCGTAGGGGGGAGGGATACTGAGCAGTTCTTC
TRBV15	TRBD2	NA	TRBJ2-1	CATSRDLGGSSYNEQFF	TGTGCCACCAGCAGAGATCTGGGGGGGAGCTCCTACAATGAGCAGTTCTTC
TRBV7-9	NA	NA	TRBJ1-1	CASSLGQNTEAFF	TGTGCCAGCAGCTTAGGGCAGAACACTGAAGCTTTCTTT
TRBV10-3	NA	NA	TRBJ1-5	CAIRAGLDSNQPQHF	TGTGCCATCAGGGCAGGACTCGATAGCAATCAGCCCCAGCATTTT
TRBV6-5	NA	NA	TRBJ1-2	CASKRGGADYGYTF	TGTGCCAGCAAAAGGGGGGGGGCTGACTATGGCTACACCTTC
TRBV18	TRBD1	NA	TRBJ1-2	CASSPSSQGASNYGYTF	TGTGCCAGCTCACCCTCTTCACAGGGGGCGTCAAACTATGGCTACACCTTC
TRBV6-1	NA	NA	TRBJ1-5	CASSDGIGNQPQHF	TGTGCCAGCAGTGATGGTATAGGCAATCAGCCCCAGCATTTT
TRBV19	NA	NA	TRBJ1-2	CASSITPTGNYGYTF	TGTGCCAGTAGTATAACCCCGACAGGAAACTATGGCTACACCTTC
TRBV6-4	NA	NA	TRBJ1-2	CAGSENTGYGYTF	TGTGCCGGCAGTGAGAACACAGGCTATGGCTACACCTTC
TRBV7-2	NA	NA	TRBJ1-1	CASSLQGPNTEAFF	TGTGCCAGCAGCTTACAGGGGCCGAACACTGAAGCTTTCTTT
TRBV19	TRBD1	few	TRBJ2-7	CASRPGTDYEQYF	TGTGCCAGTCGTCCTGGGACAGATTACGAGCAGTACTTC
TRBV6-5	NA	NA	TRBJ2-1	CASRNGGPLHNEQFF	TGTGCCAGCAGGAACGGGGGGCCGCTCCACAATGAGCAGTTCTTC
TRBV18	NA	NA	TRBJ1-5	CASSTGWRQPQHF	TGTGCCAGCTCAACGGGGTGGAGACAGCCCCAGCATTTT
TRBV4-3	TRBD1	NA	TRBJ1-2	CASSQADRGNYGYTF	TGCGCCAGCAGCCAAGCTGACAGGGGTAACTATGGCTACACCTTC
TRBV19	NA	once	TRBJ2-3	CASSIGVIRARYSTDTQYF	TGTGCCAGTAGTATAGGCGTGATCAGGGCCCGATATAGCACAGATACGCAGTATTTT
TRBV6-1	TRBD1	NA	TRBJ1-1	CASSETGTGVTEAFF	TGTGCCAGCAGTGAAACCGGGACAGGAGTCACTGAAGCTTTCTTT
TRBV28	TRBD2	NA	TRBJ2-4	CASSFSIAGGFKNIQYF	TGTGCCAGCAGTTTTTCCATAGCGGGAGGTTTCAAAAACATTCAGTACTTC
TRBV7-2	TRBD1	NA	TRBJ2-7	CASSPRDRRYEQYF	TGTGCCAGCAGTCCCAGGGACAGGAGGTACGAGCAGTACTTC
TRBV7-9	NA	few	TRBJ2-2	CASSDDREDTGELFF	TGTGCCAGCAGCGATGACAGGGAGGACACCGGGGAGCTGTTTTTT
TRBV4-2	NA	NA	TRBJ2-5	CASSQDPAWEVGRETQYF	TGTGCCAGCAGCCAAGATCCCGCGTGGGAGGTGGGGAGAGAGACCCAGTACTTC
TRBV5-1	TRBD1	NA	TRBJ1-1	CASSSPLQGANTEAFF	TGCGCCAGCAGCTCACCTTTACAGGGGGCGAACACTGAAGCTTTCTTT
TRBV10-3	NA	NA	TRBJ1-4	CAISESIFGQGSSLEKLFF	TGTGCCATCAGTGAGTCGATCTTCGGTCAGGGCTCTTCTCTTGAAAAACTGTTTTTT
TRBV10-1	NA	NA	TRBJ2-3	CASSELRGTTDTQYF	TGCGCCAGCAGTGAGTTAAGGGGTACCACAGATACGCAGTATTTT
TRBV5-1	TRBD1	NA	TRBJ1-2	CASSPETGDGYTF	TGCGCCAGCAGCCCGGAAACAGGGGATGGCTACACCTTC
TRBV9	TRBD2	NA	TRBJ2-3	CASSVDPGLAGMTDTQYF	TGTGCCAGCAGCGTAGATCCCGGACTAGCGGGGATGACAGATACGCAGTATTTT
TRBV5-6	NA	few	TRBJ2-7	CASSLYDRPYEQYF	TGTGCCAGCAGCTTATACGACAGACCCTACGAGCAGTACTTC
TRBV11-2	NA	NA	TRBJ1-4	CASSEPRGDEKLFF	TGTGCCAGCAGCGAACCCCGGGGGGACGAAAAACTGTTTTTT
TRBV4-3	TRBD2	NA	TRBJ2-2	CASSQGVASGTSGELFF	TGCGCCAGCAGCCAAGGGGTGGCTAGCGGGACGAGCGGGGAGCTGTTTTTT
TRBV5-1	NA	NA	TRBJ1-1	CASSFGGADTEAFF	TGCGCCAGCAGCTTCGGGGGGGCTGATACTGAAGCTTTCTTT
TRBV13	NA	NA	TRBJ2-3	CASSLYGGAYTDTQYF	TGTGCCAGCAGCTTATACGGCGGGGCCTACACAGATACGCAGTATTTT